This T cell receptor beta chain was sequenced in a study of cytomegalovirus exposure and HLA in healthy donors. V was clipped by 3 bases and J by 3 bases; unmatched bases: 11. This CDR3 has 18 residues. CDR1 is MGHRA and CDR2 is YSYEKL in the germline V gene. Profiled with immunoSEQ multiplex PCR; TCRdb holds only in-frame clones, not every one. The sample has 65,000 to 70,000 clones, roughly nine tenths seen once; the top ten hold 3.1%. The sequence was collected from a man in his late teens or twenties in good health and CMV-seronegative. The chain employs TRBV4-1 and TRBJ2-7; 13 nucleotides agree with TRBD2. The sequencing sample was made of PBMCs. The CDR3 loop reads CASSQFPGLAGTSYEQYF. The CDR3 region has the DNA TGCGCCAGCAGCCAGTTCCCGGGACTAGCGGGAACCAGCTACGAGCAGTACTTC.